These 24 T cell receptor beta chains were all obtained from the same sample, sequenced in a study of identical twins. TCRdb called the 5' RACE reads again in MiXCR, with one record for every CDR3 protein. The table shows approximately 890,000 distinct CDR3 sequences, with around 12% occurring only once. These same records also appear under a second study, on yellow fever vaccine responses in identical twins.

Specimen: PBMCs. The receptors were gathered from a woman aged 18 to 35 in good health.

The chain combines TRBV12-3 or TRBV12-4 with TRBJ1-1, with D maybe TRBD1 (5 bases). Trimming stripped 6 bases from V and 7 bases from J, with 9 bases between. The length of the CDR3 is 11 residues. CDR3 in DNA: TGTGCCAGCAGAGGCAGGGTTGAAGCTTTCTTT. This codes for CASRGRVEAFF.

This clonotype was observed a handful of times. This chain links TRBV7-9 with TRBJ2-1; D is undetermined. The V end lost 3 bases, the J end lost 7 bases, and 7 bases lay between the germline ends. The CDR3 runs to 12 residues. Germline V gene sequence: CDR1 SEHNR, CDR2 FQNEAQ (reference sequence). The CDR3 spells CASSFIENEQFF. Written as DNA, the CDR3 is TGTGCCAGCAGCTTTATAGAGAATGAGCAGTTCTTC.

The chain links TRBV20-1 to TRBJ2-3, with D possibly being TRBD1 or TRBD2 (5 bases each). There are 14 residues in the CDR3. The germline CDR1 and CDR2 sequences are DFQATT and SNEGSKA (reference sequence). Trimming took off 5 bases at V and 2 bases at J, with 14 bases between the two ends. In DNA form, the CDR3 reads TGCAGTGCTGTTCCGGGACCACCCACAGATACGCAGTATTTT. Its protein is CSAVPGPPTDTQYF.

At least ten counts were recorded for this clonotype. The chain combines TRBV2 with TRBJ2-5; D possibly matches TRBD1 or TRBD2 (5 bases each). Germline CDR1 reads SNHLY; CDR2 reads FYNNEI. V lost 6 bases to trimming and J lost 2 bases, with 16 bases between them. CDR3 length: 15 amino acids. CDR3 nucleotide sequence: TGTGCCAGCAGCCCCCGGGACGAGTTACAAGAGACCCAGTACTTC. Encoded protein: CASSPRDELQETQYF.

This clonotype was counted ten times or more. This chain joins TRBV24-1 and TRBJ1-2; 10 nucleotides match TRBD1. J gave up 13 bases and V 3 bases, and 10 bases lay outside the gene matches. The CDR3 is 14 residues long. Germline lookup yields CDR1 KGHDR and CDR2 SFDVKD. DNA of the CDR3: TGTGCCACCAGTGATACCCGCCGGGACAGGGGTCCCACCTTC. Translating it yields CATSDTRRDRGPTF.

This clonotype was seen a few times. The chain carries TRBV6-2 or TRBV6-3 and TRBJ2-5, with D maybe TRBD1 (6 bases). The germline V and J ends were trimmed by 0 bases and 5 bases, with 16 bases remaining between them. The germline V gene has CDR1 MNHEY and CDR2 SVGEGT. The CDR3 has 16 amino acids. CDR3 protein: CASSYSLRGSLETQYF. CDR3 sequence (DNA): TGTGCCAGCAGTTACTCCCTGAGGGGGTCCCTGGAGACCCAGTACTTC.

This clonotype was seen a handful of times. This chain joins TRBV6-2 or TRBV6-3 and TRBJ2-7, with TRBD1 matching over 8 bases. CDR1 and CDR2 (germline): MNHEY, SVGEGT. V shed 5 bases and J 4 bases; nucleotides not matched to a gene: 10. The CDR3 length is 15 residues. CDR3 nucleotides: TGTGCCAGCAGTGTCCCCGACAGGGGTAGTTACGAGCAGTACTTC. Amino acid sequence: CASSVPDRGSYEQYF.

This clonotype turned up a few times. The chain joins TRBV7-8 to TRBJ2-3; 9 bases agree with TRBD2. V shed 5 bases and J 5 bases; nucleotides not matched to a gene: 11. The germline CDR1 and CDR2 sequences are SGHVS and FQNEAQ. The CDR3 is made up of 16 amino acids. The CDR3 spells CASSPTLAGEVDTQYF. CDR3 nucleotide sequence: TGTGCCAGCAGCCCAACCTTAGCGGGAGAGGTAGATACGCAGTATTTT.

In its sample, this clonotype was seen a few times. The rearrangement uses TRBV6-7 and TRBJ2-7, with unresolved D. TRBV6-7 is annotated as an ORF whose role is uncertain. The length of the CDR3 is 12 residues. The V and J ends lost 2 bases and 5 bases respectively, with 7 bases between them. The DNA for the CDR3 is TGTGCCAGCAGTTACCTGACCAACGAGCAGTACGTC. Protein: CASSYLTNEQYV.

The CDR3 region is CASSEVGGHNSPLHF. CDR3 DNA: TGTGCCAGCAGTGAAGTTGGGGGGCACAATTCACCCCTCCACTTT. This chain joins TRBV6-1 and TRBJ1-6; D is possibly TRBD1 (6 bases). This CDR3 has 15 residues. CDR1 is MNHNS and CDR2 is SASEGT in the germline V gene. V gave up 1 base and J gave up 7 bases, with 11 bases separating them.

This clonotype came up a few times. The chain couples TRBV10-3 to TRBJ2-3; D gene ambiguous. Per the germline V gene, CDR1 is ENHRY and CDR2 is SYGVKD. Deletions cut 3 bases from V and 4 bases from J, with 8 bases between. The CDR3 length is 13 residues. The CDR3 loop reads CAISDLQSDTQYF. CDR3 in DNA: TGTGCCATCAGTGATTTACAGTCAGATACGCAGTATTTT.

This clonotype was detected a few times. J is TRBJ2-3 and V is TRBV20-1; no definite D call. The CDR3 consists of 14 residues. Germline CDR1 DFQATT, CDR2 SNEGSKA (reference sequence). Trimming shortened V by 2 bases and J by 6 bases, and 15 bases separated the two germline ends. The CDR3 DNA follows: TGCAGTGCTAGACGAACGGACCGGCAGGATACGCAGTATTTT. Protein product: CSARRTDRQDTQYF.

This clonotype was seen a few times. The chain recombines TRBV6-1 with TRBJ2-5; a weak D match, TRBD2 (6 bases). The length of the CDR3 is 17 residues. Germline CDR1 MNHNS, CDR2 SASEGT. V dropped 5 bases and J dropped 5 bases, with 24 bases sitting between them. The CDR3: CASSRGPSRGTLETQYF. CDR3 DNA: TGTGCCAGCAGTCGGGGACCGAGTCGGGGGACGTTGGAGACCCAGTACTTC.

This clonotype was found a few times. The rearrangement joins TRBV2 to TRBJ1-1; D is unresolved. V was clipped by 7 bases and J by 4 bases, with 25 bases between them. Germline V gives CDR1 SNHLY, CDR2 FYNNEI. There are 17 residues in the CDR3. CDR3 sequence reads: CASTDQVGVVSSTEAFF. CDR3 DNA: TGTGCCAGCACTGATCAAGTTGGGGTTGTATCGAGCACTGAAGCTTTCTTT. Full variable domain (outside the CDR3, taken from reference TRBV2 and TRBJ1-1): EPEVTQTPSHQVTQMGQEVILRCVPISNHLYFYWYRQILGQKVEFLVSFYNNEISEKSEIFDDQFSVERPDGSNFTLKIRSTKLEDSAMYFCASTDQVGVVSSTEAFFGQGTRLTVV.

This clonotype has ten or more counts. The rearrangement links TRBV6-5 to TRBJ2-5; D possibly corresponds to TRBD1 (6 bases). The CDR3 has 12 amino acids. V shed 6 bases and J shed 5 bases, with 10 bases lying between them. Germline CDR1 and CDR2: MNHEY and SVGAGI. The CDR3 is CASRTGHETQYF. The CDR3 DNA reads TGTGCCAGCAGGACAGGTCATGAGACCCAGTACTTC.

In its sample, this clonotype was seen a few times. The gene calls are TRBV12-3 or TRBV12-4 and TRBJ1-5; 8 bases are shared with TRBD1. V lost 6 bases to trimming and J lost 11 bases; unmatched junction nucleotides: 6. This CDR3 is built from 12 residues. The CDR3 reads CASRPDRGAQHF. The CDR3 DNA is TGTGCCAGCAGACCCGACAGGGGAGCCCAGCATTTT.

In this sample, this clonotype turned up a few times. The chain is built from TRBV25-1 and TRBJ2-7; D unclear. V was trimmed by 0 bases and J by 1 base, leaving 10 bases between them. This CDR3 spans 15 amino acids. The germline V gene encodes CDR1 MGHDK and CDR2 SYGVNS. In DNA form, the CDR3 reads TGTGCCAGCAGTGAATATGGGTCGGCTTCCTACGAGCAGTACTTC. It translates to CASSEYGSASYEQYF.

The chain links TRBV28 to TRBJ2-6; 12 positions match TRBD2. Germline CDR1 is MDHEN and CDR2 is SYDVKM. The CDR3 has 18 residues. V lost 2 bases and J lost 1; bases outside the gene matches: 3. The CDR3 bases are TGTGCCAGCAGTTTACCAGGACTAGCGGGGTCTGGGGCCAACGTCCTGACTTTC. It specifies CASSLPGLAGSGANVLTF.

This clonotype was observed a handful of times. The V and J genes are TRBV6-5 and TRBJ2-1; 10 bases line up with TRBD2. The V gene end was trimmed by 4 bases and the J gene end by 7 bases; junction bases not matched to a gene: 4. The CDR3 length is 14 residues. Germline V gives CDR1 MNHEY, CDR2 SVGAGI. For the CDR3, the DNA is TGTGCCAGCAGTTTTAGCGGGGGGCGGAATGAGCAGTTCTTC. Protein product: CASSFSGGRNEQFF.

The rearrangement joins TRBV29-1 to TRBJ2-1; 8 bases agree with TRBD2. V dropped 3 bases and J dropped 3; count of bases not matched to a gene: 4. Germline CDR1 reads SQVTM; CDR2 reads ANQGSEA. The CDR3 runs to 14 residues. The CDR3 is CSVDSSGRYNEQFF. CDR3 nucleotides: TGCAGCGTTGATTCTAGCGGGCGCTACAATGAGCAGTTCTTC.

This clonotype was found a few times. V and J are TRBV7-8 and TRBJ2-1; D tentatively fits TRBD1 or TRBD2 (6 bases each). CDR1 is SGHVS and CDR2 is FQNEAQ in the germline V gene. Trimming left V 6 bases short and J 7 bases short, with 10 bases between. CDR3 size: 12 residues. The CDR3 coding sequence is TGTGCCAGCAGGACTAGGGGGAATGAGCAGTTCTTC. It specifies CASRTRGNEQFF.

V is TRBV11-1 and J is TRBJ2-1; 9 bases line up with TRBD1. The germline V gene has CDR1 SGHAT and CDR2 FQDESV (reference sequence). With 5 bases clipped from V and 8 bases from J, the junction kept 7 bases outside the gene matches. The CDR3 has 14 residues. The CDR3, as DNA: TGTGCCAGCAGCACGAACAGGGGGCGTCATGAGCAGTTCTTC. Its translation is CASSTNRGRHEQFF.

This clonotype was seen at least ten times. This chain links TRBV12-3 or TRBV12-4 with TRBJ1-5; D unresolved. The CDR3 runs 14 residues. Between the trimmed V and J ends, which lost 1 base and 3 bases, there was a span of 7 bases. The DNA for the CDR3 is TGTGCCAGCAGTTTAGGTAATGACAATCAGCCCCAGCATTTT. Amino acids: CASSLGNDNQPQHF.

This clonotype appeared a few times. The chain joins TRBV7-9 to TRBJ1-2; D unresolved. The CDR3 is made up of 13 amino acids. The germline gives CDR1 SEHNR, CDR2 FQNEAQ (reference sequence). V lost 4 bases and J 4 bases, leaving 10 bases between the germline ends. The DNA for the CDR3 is TGTGCCAGCAGCTCCAAAGGTGTCTATGGCTACACCTTC. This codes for CASSSKGVYGYTF.